This passage covers 4 T cell receptor beta chains from one sample sequenced in a study of read filtering for tumor transcriptome and immune sequencing (dated by TCRdb to 2018 to 2021). The sample was run on an Illumina HiSeq 4000. The Immunoverse kit was used to build TCR libraries from 400 to 500 ng RNA, with molecular barcoded adaptors covering alpha/delta and beta/gamma chains. TCRdb cleaned the public reads at Q25 with fastp, built clones with MiXCR and kept in-frame beta chains. Each entry merges the rows of one CDR3 protein and shows their most common DNA and genes. Within this sample are 43,000 or so distinct CDR3 sequences, with less than 15% of them counted one time only. The ten largest make up about 15% of the sample. The sequencing sample was made of a population of CD138-negative cells sorted from bone marrow. The sample's cell subset or site label, in plain terms: bone marrow mononuclear cells depleted of CD138+ plasma/myeloma cells by negative magnetic selection. Receptors originate from a donor aged 40 or older with multiple myeloma.

This clonotype was counted at least ten times. V is TRBV30 and J is TRBJ1-5; a possible D gene is TRBD1 (6 bases). The germline V gene has CDR1 GTSNPN and CDR2 SVGIG (reference sequence). This CDR3 comprises 13 residues. Deletions cut 5 bases from V and 6 bases from J, with 14 bases between. The CDR3 region is CAWGTGLSQPQHF. DNA of the CDR3: TGTGCCTGGGGAACAGGGCTAAGTCAGCCCCAGCATTTT.

Many counts were recorded for this clonotype. V and J are TRBV24-1 and TRBJ2-1; D is ambiguous. V gave up 0 bases and J gave up 2 bases, with 13 bases separating them. The CDR3 contains 17 residues. Germline values: CDR1 KGHDR, CDR2 SFDVKD. The CDR3 spells CATSDLSPGNTYNEQFF. The CDR3 DNA is TGTGCCACCAGTGATTTGAGTCCGGGTAACACCTACAATGAGCAGTTCTTC.

This clonotype was recorded at least ten times. The V call is TRBV18, the J call TRBJ1-2; TRBD1 aligns across 7 bases. The J segment lost 2 bases and the V segment lost 5 bases, leaving 8 bases of the junction unmatched. Germline CDR1 and CDR2: KGHSH and LQKENI. The CDR3 has 15 amino acids. Here the CDR3 DNA reads TGTGCCAGCTCATCTGACAGGGAAGCGAACTATGGCTACACCTTC. This gives the protein CASSSDREANYGYTF.

In regard to this clonotype: A far larger clone is one base from this, pointing to a likely read error. The chain joins TRBV12-3 or TRBV12-4 to TRBJ2-1; 12 bases line up with TRBD2. V was clipped by 5 bases and J by 3 bases; unmatched bases: 2. The CDR3 loop spans 15 amino acids. The CDR3 here is CASSETSGSYNEQFF. The CDR3 coding sequence is TGTGCCAGCAGTGAGACTAGCGGGAGCTACAATGAGCAGTTCTTC.